What follows are 15 T cell receptor beta chains derived from one specimen sequenced in a study of T-cell memory formation after mild COVID-19. TCRdb ran MiXCR on the 5' RACE reads and lists one entry per CDR3 protein. Of 350,000 to 450,000 distinct CDR3 sequences detected, 20% appear once; the ten largest clones hold around 9.2%. The sequencing sample was made of PBMCs or a T cell subset sorted from them (not recorded which). Receptors originate from an adult woman who had mild COVID-19 (a few samples of this study predate the infection). Cell type and time point are not known.

This clonotype was detected ten times or more. The genes are TRBV4-2 and TRBJ2-7, with a weak D call TRBD2 (6 bases). Trimming cost V 0 bases and J 2 bases, with 11 bases left between them. Germline V gives CDR1 LGHNA, CDR2 YNFKEQ. The CDR3 length is 15 residues. The CDR3 nucleotides read TGTGCCAGCAGCCAAGATGGGACTCCCGCCTACGAGCAGTACTTC. As protein: CASSQDGTPAYEQYF.

The gene calls are TRBV7-3 and TRBJ2-3, with TRBD2 matching over 9 bases. This CDR3 region has 16 residues. J lost 6 bases, V lost 6 bases, and 13 bases had no gene match. Germline CDR1 and CDR2: SGHTA and FQGTGA. Written as DNA, the CDR3 is TGTGCCAGCAGTAAAAGCGGGGGGCCGTTCCGCGATACGCAGTATTTT. Translation gives CASSKSGGPFRDTQYF. Complete variable domain (other parts from reference TRBV7-3 and TRBJ2-3): GAGVSQTPSNKVTEKGKYVELRCDPISGHTALYWYRQSLGQGPEFLIYFQGTGAADDSGLPNDRFFAVRPEGSVSTLKIQRTERGDSAVYLCASSKSGGPFRDTQYFGPGTRLTVL.

The sample holds many counts of this clonotype. The J gene is TRBJ2-3, the V gene TRBV7-2; D may correspond to TRBD1 or TRBD2 (5 bases each). Looked up from germline, CDR1 is SGHTA and CDR2 is FQGNSA. Trimming stripped 5 bases from V and 0 bases from J, with 15 bases between. The CDR3 has 16 residues. The CDR3 sequence: CASSGEGKRSTDTQYF. CDR3 bases: TGTGCCAGCAGCGGAGAGGGGAAGAGGAGCACAGATACGCAGTATTTT.

CDR3 amino acids: CAWRGGSNQPQHF. The CDR3 DNA reads as TGTGCCTGGAGAGGGGGAAGCAATCAGCCCCAGCATTTT. This chain uses TRBV30 with TRBJ1-5, with D maybe TRBD1 (6 bases). V shed 3 bases and J shed 1 base, with 7 bases lying between them. The CDR3 runs to 13 residues. Germline-derived CDR1 and CDR2 are GTSNPN and SVGIG (reference sequence).

This clonotype came up a few times. The chain recombines TRBV6-5 with TRBJ2-7; 7 bases match TRBD2. Losses at the gene ends were 6 bases for V and 3 bases for J; bases not matched to a gene: 11. CDR3 size: 15 residues. The V gene's germline CDR1 is MNHEY and CDR2 SVGAGI. CDR3 DNA: TGTGCCAGCAGCCCGGCGGGGGACTCTATCTACGAGCAGTACTTC. As protein: CASSPAGDSIYEQYF.

Only a few counts were recorded for this clonotype. The chain links TRBV12-3 or TRBV12-4 to TRBJ2-3; D perhaps matches TRBD1 (6 bases). CDR3 length: 14 amino acids. V shed 8 bases and J shed 5 bases, with 17 bases lying between them. DNA for the CDR3: TGTGCCAGCTCCTCGCAGGGGCCGATAGATACGCAGTATTTT. Its translation is CASSSQGPIDTQYF.

The rearrangement joins TRBV19 to TRBJ1-2, with 8 bases lining up with TRBD1. The V gene's germline CDR1 is LNHDA and CDR2 SQIVND (reference sequence). The V gene end was trimmed by 5 bases and the J gene end by 7 bases; junction bases not matched to a gene: 9. The CDR3 is 14 residues long. CDR3: CASSFLGQGRGYTF. In nucleotides, the CDR3 is TGTGCCAGTAGTTTTCTCGGACAGGGTCGTGGCTACACCTTC.

This clonotype has a handful of counts. The chain carries TRBV5-5 and TRBJ1-3; a weak D match, TRBD1 (6 bases). CDR1 and CDR2 from the germline V gene are SGHKS and YYEKEE (reference sequence). The CDR3 is 14 amino acids. V lost 6 bases and J 4 bases, leaving 14 bases between the germline ends. The CDR3 spells CASTRGGAGNTIYF. The CDR3 DNA sequence: TGTGCCAGCACCCGGGGGGGGGCAGGAAACACCATATATTTT.

This clonotype was seen at least ten times. V is TRBV4-2 and J is TRBJ2-7, with a tentative D call TRBD2 (5 bases). Germline V gives CDR1 LGHNA, CDR2 YNFKEQ. The germline V and J ends were trimmed by 0 bases and 2 bases, with 14 bases remaining between them. The CDR3 contains 16 residues. In DNA form, the CDR3 reads TGTGCCAGCAGCCAAGATCTGGGCGGGTCCCCCTACGAGCAGTACTTC. Its protein product is CASSQDLGGSPYEQYF.

Many counts were recorded for this clonotype. The chain is built from TRBV12-3 or TRBV12-4 and TRBJ2-3; D is unresolved. This CDR3 is 18 amino acids long. Deletions cut 2 bases from V and 0 bases from J, with 18 bases between. The CDR3 nucleotides read TGTGCCAGCAGTTTAAATTCCGGGCGGATATCTAGCACAGATACGCAGTATTTT. Translated: CASSLNSGRISSTDTQYF.

This chain links TRBV7-9 with TRBJ2-7, with 8 bases identical to TRBD1. The CDR3 contains 15 residues. The J segment lost 0 bases and the V segment lost 5 bases, leaving 6 bases of the junction unmatched. Germline values: CDR1 SEHNR, CDR2 FQNEAQ (reference sequence). The CDR3, as DNA: TGTGCCAGCAGCGCAGGACAGGGCCACTCCTACGAGCAGTACTTC. Protein product: CASSAGQGHSYEQYF.

This clonotype was seen a few times. One junction end disagrees with the germline gene, perhaps due to a read error. V usage is TRBV7-7 and J usage is TRBJ2-5; the D is unclear. This CDR3 contains 16 residues. Germline lookup yields CDR1 SSHAT and CDR2 FNYEAQ (reference sequence). The CDR3 DNA sequence: TGTGCTAGCAGCTTAAGCTCTGAGTCTTACCAAGAGACCCAGTACTTC. Its translation: CASSLSSESYQETQYF. The full variable domain, its missing parts supplied by reference TRBV7-7 and TRBJ2-5, is GAGVSQSPRYKVTKRGQDVTLRCDPISSHATLYWYQQALGQGPEFLTYFNYEAQPDKSGLPSDRFSAERPEGSISTLTIQRTEQRDSAMYRCASSLSSESYQETQYFGPGTRLLVL.

The chain links TRBV5-1 to TRBJ2-3; 15 nucleotides match TRBD2. The CDR3 runs 18 residues. Germline V gene lookup returns CDR1 SGHRS and CDR2 YFSETQ. V dropped 0 bases and J dropped 2; count of bases not matched to a gene: 4. CDR3 in amino acids: CASSLEGLAGGHTDTQYF. The CDR3, as DNA: TGCGCCAGCAGCTTGGAGGGACTAGCGGGAGGACACACAGATACGCAGTATTTT. Full variable domain (remainder filled in from reference TRBV5-1 and TRBJ2-3): KAGVTQTPRYLIKTRGQQVTLSCSPISGHRSVSWYQQTPGQGLQFLFEYFSETQRNKGNFPGRFSGRQFSNSRSEMNVSTLELGDSALYLCASSLEGLAGGHTDTQYFGPGTRLTVL.

The J gene is TRBJ2-7, the V gene TRBV27; either TRBD1 or TRBD2 may supply D (5 bases each). The CDR3 is 19 residues long. V lost 5 bases and J lost 3, with 29 bases in between. In germline, CDR1 is MNHEY, CDR2 SMNVEV (reference sequence). The CDR3 loop reads CASSPLPAGSGAYIYEQYF. In nucleotides, the CDR3 is TGTGCCAGCAGTCCCCTCCCGGCAGGGTCCGGGGCCTACATCTACGAGCAGTACTTC.

A few counts support this clonotype. The chain recombines TRBV30 with TRBJ2-3, with unresolved D. The V gene's germline CDR1 is GTSNPN and CDR2 SVGIG (reference sequence). Trimming removed 2 bases at V and 1 base at J, with 25 bases between. There are 19 residues in the CDR3. Written as DNA, the CDR3 is TGTGCCTGGAGTCCCCGGGTAGCAAGAGCTCTTCTGGGCACAGATACGCAGTATTTT. Amino acids: CAWSPRVARALLGTDTQYF.